This T cell receptor beta chain derives from a study of blood T cells in healthy people across ages (dated by TCRdb to the mid-2010s). A note on the overall study: Template switching captured roughly one uniquely barcoded TCR beta cDNA molecule per two T cells in model experiments. The donors were split into four age groups: young (average 16 years), middle-aged (39), aged (62) and long-lived (roughly 77). The study analyzed two additional independent replicas of 1 million unique cDNA reads from the same blood draw for two donors, one aged 18 to 30 and one aged 80 or older. To track age-related changes in TCR beta repertoire diversity, the study relied on deep sequencing normalized with unique cDNA molecular identifiers. To avoid experimental bias, donors of different ages were randomly spread across the sequencing lanes. On the study overall, not on this receptor specifically: Conclusive comparison of naive and antigen-experienced compartments was prevented by the profiling of bulk unsorted PBMCs. Observed TCR beta diversity per million T cells fell roughly linearly with age, and a significant reduction was already apparent by age roughly 41. Estimates of total diversity based on one million sequenced T cells were considered lower bounds and underestimates. The percentage of naive T cells measured by flow cytometry correlated strongly with observed TCR beta diversity. The long-lived group showed more naive CD4+ T cells, fewer expanded clones and increased TCR diversity than the aged group, suggesting age selection. Because donor CMV infection status was unknown, age-related changes in expanded clonotypes were potentially confounded.

In regard to this clonotype: No antigen is known for it. A junction boundary mismatches the germline segment, possibly from a read error.

The CDR3 spans 15 residues, from the cysteine through the phenylalanine. The entry retains the CDR3 DNA only, 45 bases that are in frame from base 1. The germline V gene supplies CDR1 MNHEY and CDR2 SVGAGI. Systemically healthy Caucasian individuals from Russia, 35 to 40 in total and aged roughly 6 to 100 years, were included as donors. About 9.6 milliliters of peripheral blood were collected from each donor into EDTA-treated Vacutainer tubes. PBMCs were isolated by Ficoll-Paque density-gradient centrifugation, with at least 6 million obtained per sample. Total RNA, at least 5.5 micrograms per sample, was extracted from PBMCs with Trizol reagent. For every donor, flow cytometry on a PBMC aliquot measured the percentage of naive CD45RAhigh/CD27high T cells. The receptor library was made with 5' RACE. Sequenced on an Illumina HiSeq 2500. The second PCR ran for roughly 6 to 11 cycles and used a J-beta primer mix along with a sample-barcoded 5' primer. A unique molecular identifier was introduced onto each TCR beta cDNA molecule by a template-switch 5' adaptor carrying 12 random nucleotides. At least 2.5 million CDR3-containing paired-end reads were obtained from each sample. First-strand cDNA was synthesized from all RNA with the Mint cDNA synthesis kit, primed by a TRBC-specific oligonucleotide. Following uracil-DNA glycosylase treatment, a first 18-cycle PCR with universal primers M1SS and BC2_uni_R was performed on all cDNA. Per the source publication's procedure: For normalization, 1 million high-quality reads were randomly selected from each sample, with every read carrying a distinct molecular identifier. Reads with shared molecular identifiers were discarded instead of being binned into consensus sequences. MiTCR, run with a Q25 quality threshold and the strictest error-elimination algorithm, handled CDR3 identification, clonotype clustering and error correction. A nonparametric unseen species model with Euler transformation was used to estimate lower-bound total TCR beta diversity. Through fastp at Q25 and MiXCR, TCRdb rebuilt clones from the public reads, retaining in-frame beta chains. A single entry per CDR3 protein holds the most common genes and DNA from its merged rows. The V and J calls, along with clone size, are taken from TCRdb and not from the paper's own processing. Counted in this sample were over 600,000 distinct CDR3 sequences; under 25% of them appeared once. About 3.6% of the sample lies in the top ten.

The clonotype was recovered from a man between 70 and 80 years old in good health. The rearrangement joined TRBV6-5 to TRBJ1-2, with TRBD1 identical over 9 junction bases. The specimen sequenced was blood. The CDR3 amino acid sequence is: CTSSYDRGSGYGYTF. Read as DNA, the sequence is TGTACCAGCAGTTACGACAGGGGGTCAGGGTATGGCTACACCTTC.